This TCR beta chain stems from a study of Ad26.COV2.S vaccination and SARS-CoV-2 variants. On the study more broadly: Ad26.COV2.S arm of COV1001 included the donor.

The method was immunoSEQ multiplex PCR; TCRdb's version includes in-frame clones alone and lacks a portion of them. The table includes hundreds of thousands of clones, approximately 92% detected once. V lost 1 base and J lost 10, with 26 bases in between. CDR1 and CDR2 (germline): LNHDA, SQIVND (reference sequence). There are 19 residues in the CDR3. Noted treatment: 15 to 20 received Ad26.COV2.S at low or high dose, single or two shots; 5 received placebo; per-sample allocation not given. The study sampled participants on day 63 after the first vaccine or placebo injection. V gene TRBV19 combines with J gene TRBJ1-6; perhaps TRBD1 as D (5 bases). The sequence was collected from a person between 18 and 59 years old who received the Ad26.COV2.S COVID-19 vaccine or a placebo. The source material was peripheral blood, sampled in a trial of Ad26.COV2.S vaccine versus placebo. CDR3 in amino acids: CASSIGSGARPPQGSPLHF. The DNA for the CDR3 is TGTGCCAGTAGTATAGGATCTGGCGCCCGGCCCCCCCAGGGATCACCCCTCCACTTT.